These 12 T cell receptor beta chains were sequenced from one sample in a study of response to subunit inactivated influenza vaccine. Using its own MiXCR run on the RT-PCR reads, TCRdb lists one record per CDR3 protein. The data show 530,000 or so distinct CDR3 sequences, 12% seen once. This specimen consisted of PBMCs from blood, obtained on the day of vaccination. The source is a man aged 50 to 60 who received an inactivated influenza vaccine.

J is TRBJ2-7 and V is TRBV29-1; D unresolved. CDR1 is SQVTM, CDR2 ANQGSEA, per germline. This CDR3 comprises 11 residues. The germline V and J ends were trimmed by 6 bases and 3 bases, with 9 bases remaining between them. The CDR3 reads CSVVHSYEQYF. The CDR3 DNA reads TGCAGCGTCGTACACAGCTACGAGCAGTACTTC.

This clonotype was observed at least ten times. V is TRBV12-3 or TRBV12-4 and J is TRBJ2-7, with 7 bases aligning to TRBD2. CDR3 length: 15 amino acids. V lost 0 bases and J lost 5; bases outside the gene matches: 7. CDR3 nucleotide sequence: TGTGCCAGCAGTTTAGCGGGAGGGCAGAGCGACGAGCAGTACTTC. Amino acid sequence: CASSLAGGQSDEQYF.

The chain uses TRBV5-6 and TRBJ1-5, with D hard to call. Germline CDR1 SGHDT, CDR2 YYEEEE. The CDR3 has 16 residues. V lost 2 bases and J lost 4, with 16 bases in between. The CDR3 DNA follows: TGTGCCAGCAGCTTAATTGTTGACTCGGGGAATCAGCCCCAGCATTTT. Translating gives CASSLIVDSGNQPQHF.

This clonotype was observed a few times. This sequence joins TRBV18 and TRBJ1-1, with D possibly TRBD1 on 5 matching bases. The CDR3 extends over 17 amino acids. Germline V gene sequence: CDR1 KGHSH, CDR2 LQKENI. V was clipped by 0 bases and J by 6 bases, with 20 bases between them. CDR3 sequence reads: CASSPPPGSPLTAEAFF. The CDR3 nucleotides are TGTGCCAGCTCACCACCGCCAGGGTCCCCTCTAACAGCTGAAGCTTTCTTT.

The chain uses TRBV28 and TRBJ2-7; TRBD2 agrees at 8 bases. V dropped 6 bases and J dropped 1; count of bases not matched to a gene: 5. The CDR3 runs to 14 residues. The germline V gene encodes CDR1 MDHEN and CDR2 SYDVKM. The CDR3 DNA follows: TGTGCCAGCAGGGCGGGAGGACCTTCCTACGAGCAGTACTTC. Protein: CASRAGGPSYEQYF.

This chain links TRBV7-8 with TRBJ2-1, with 8 bases identical to TRBD2. The V segment lost 2 bases and the J segment 4 bases; nucleotides outside the gene matches: 4. CDR3 length: 15 amino acids. Germline CDR1 SGHVS, CDR2 FQNEAQ. The CDR3 coding sequence is TGTGCCAGCAGCTTATGGCGGGGGGAGTACAATGAGCAGTTCTTC. This translates into CASSLWRGEYNEQFF.

This clonotype was found a few times. The CDR3 DNA reads as TGTGCCAGCTATGATAGTGGGGCCAACGTCCTGACTTTC. This sequence encodes CASYDSGANVLTF. J is TRBJ2-6 and V is TRBV12-3 or TRBV12-4; no definite D call. V shed 8 bases and J shed 3 bases, with 8 bases lying between them. This CDR3 region has 13 residues.

This clonotype showed up just once. The chain couples TRBV4-2 to TRBJ2-5, with 9 bases lining up with TRBD1. CDR1 is LGHNA, CDR2 YNFKEQ, per germline. J lost 4 bases, V lost 0 bases, and 6 bases had no gene match. The CDR3 loop spans 16 amino acids. CDR3 amino acids: CASSQDLATGGETQYF. The CDR3 coding sequence is TGTGCCAGCAGCCAAGATTTGGCGACAGGGGGAGAGACCCAGTACTTC.

This sequence joins TRBV10-3 and TRBJ2-2; 11 nucleotides agree with TRBD2. The CDR3 is made up of 16 amino acids. Trimming at V came to 5 bases and at J to 2 bases, leaving 4 bases not matched to a gene. CDR1 and CDR2 (germline): ENHRY, SYGVKD. For the CDR3, the DNA is TGTGCCATCAGTCTGACTAGCGGGGATAACACCGGGGAGCTGTTTTTT. It encodes CAISLTSGDNTGELFF.

The chain links TRBV3-1 to TRBJ2-7; perhaps TRBD2 as D (7 bases). Germline lookup yields CDR1 LGHDT and CDR2 YNNKEL (reference sequence). V was pared by 6 bases and J by 5 bases, with 17 bases between. This CDR3 spans 14 amino acids. CDR3 nucleotides: TGTGCCAGCAGTCCGGGGGGCTGGCTGGACGAGCAGTACTTC. It encodes CASSPGGWLDEQYF.

Many counts were recorded for this clonotype. The V call is TRBV7-2, the J call TRBJ2-2, with no clear D. The V gene lost 4 bases and the J gene lost 6 bases, with 15 bases spanning the gap. CDR1 is SGHTA and CDR2 is FQGNSA in the germline V gene. The CDR3 totals 15 residues. The DNA of the CDR3 is TGTGCCAGCAGCTCCCGTTCGCACGTTCCCGGGGAGCTGTTTTTT. It is translated as CASSSRSHVPGELFF.

This clonotype has a count of ten or more. V is TRBV12-3 or TRBV12-4 and J is TRBJ2-1; maybe TRBD2 (5 bases). The V end was cut by 5 bases, the J end by 5 bases, with 10 bases between. This CDR3 spans 13 amino acids. The CDR3 sequence: CASSITRNNEQFF. The CDR3 bases are TGTGCCAGCAGTATCACTAGGAACAATGAGCAGTTCTTC.